The 17 T cell receptor beta chains below all came from one sample that was sequenced in a study of OX40 agonist ivuxolimab in advanced cancers. Method: immunoSEQ multiplex PCR; TCRdb's copy keeps in-frame clones and lacks some. The sample has fewer than 55,000 clones; around 87% are singletons. The sample in question was CD4+ or CD8+ T cells sorted from blood, obtained in a trial of the OX40 agonist ivuxolimab. These TCRs come from an adult with an advanced solid tumor such as melanoma, head and neck, liver or kidney cancer.

This chain uses TRBV4-1 with TRBJ2-1; 7 nucleotides align to TRBD1. Germline CDR1 MGHRA, CDR2 YSYEKL. The V gene end was trimmed by 3 bases and the J gene end by 9 bases; junction bases not matched to a gene: 11. This CDR3 has 15 residues. The CDR3 reads CASSHPGQTRFEQFF. CDR3 DNA sequence: TGCGCCAGCAGCCACCCGGGACAGACCCGTTTTGAGCAGTTCTTC.

This rearrangement joins TRBV5-1 to TRBJ2-7; the D is unclear. CDR3 length: 13 amino acids. V lost 4 bases and J 3 bases, leaving 11 bases between the germline ends. Per the germline V gene, CDR1 is SGHRS and CDR2 is YFSETQ. The CDR3 spells CASSADPNYEQYF. CDR3 DNA: TGCGCCAGCAGCGCCGATCCAAACTACGAGCAGTACTTC.

The V and J genes are TRBV7-9 and TRBJ2-3; 9 bases fit TRBD2. The CDR3 length is 14 residues. Per the germline V gene, CDR1 is SEHNR and CDR2 is FQNEAQ (reference sequence). The V and J ends lost 4 bases and 4 bases, in that order; junction bases with no gene match: 3. As DNA, the CDR3 is TGTGCCAGCAGCTCTTTAGCGGGAGCAGATACGCAGTATTTT. Translation: CASSSLAGADTQYF.

V is TRBV6-1 and J is TRBJ2-3, with a weak D call TRBD1 (6 bases). The CDR3 sequence is 17 residues long. The V end was cut by 3 bases, the J end by 3 bases, with 19 bases between. Per the germline V gene, CDR1 is MNHNS and CDR2 is SASEGT. This chain's CDR3 is CASSDAGGRGGTDTQYF. CDR3 DNA: TGTGCCAGCAGTGATGCCGGAGGCAGGGGCGGGACAGATACGCAGTATTTT.

The V gene is TRBV7-6, the J gene TRBJ1-6; 9 bases match TRBD1. The CDR3 is 14 amino acids. Losses at the gene ends were 5 bases for V and 9 bases for J; bases not matched to a gene: 5. Germline V gene sequence: CDR1 SGHVS, CDR2 FNYEAQ. CDR3 sequence: CASSPGTGFSPLHF. In DNA form, the CDR3 reads TGTGCCAGCAGCCCCGGGACAGGGTTTTCACCCCTCCACTTT.

The gene calls are TRBV2 and TRBJ1-1, with a possible D match to TRBD1 (5 bases). Germline V gives CDR1 SNHLY, CDR2 FYNNEI. V lost 4 bases to trimming and J lost 1 base, with 13 bases between them. This CDR3 is 15 amino acids long. CDR3 loop: CASSVHRGTNTEAFF. For the CDR3, the DNA is TGTGCCAGCAGTGTCCATCGGGGGACGAACACTGAAGCTTTCTTT.

The rearrangement joins TRBV30 to TRBJ2-3; D might be TRBD1 or TRBD2, each matching 7 bases. Trimming stripped 2 bases from V and 3 bases from J, with 18 bases between. Per the germline V gene, CDR1 is GTSNPN and CDR2 is SVGIG (reference sequence). CDR3 length: 16 amino acids. The CDR3 DNA sequence: TGTGCCTGGAGTCCCCAGGGGGGGCCATGGACAGATACGCAGTATTTT. It translates to CAWSPQGGPWTDTQYF.

This sequence joins TRBV18 and TRBJ2-5; possibly TRBD2 for D (5 bases). Germline CDR1 is KGHSH and CDR2 is LQKENI. This CDR3 is built from 16 residues. V was cut by 3 bases and J by 2 bases, with 16 bases left in between. The CDR3 is CASSPATPRGQETQYF. CDR3 bases: TGTGCCAGCTCACCCGCCACCCCTCGGGGACAAGAGACCCAGTACTTC.

The V call is TRBV18, the J call TRBJ1-4, with 7 bases aligning to TRBD1. The CDR3 has 16 amino acids. CDR1 and CDR2 from the germline V gene are KGHSH and LQKENI. With 3 bases clipped from V and 3 bases from J, the junction kept 7 bases outside the gene matches. In nucleotides, the CDR3 is TGTGCCAGCTCACCGGGGCAGGGGGAAGCTAATGAAAAACTGTTTTTT. This translates into CASSPGQGEANEKLFF.

The chain employs TRBV6-4 and TRBJ1-5; 10 bases are shared with TRBD1. Germline CDR1 MRHNA, CDR2 SNTAGT. The J segment lost 5 bases and the V segment lost 3 bases, leaving 19 bases of the junction unmatched. The CDR3 is 20 residues long. DNA for the CDR3: TGTGCCAGCAGTGATATTATGGTGGGTAAGGGACAGGGGTCGGATCAGCCCCAGCATTTT. Protein: CASSDIMVGKGQGSDQPQHF.

The rearrangement uses TRBV7-8 and TRBJ1-1; no clear D. There are 12 residues in the CDR3. CDR1 is SGHVS and CDR2 is FQNEAQ in the germline V gene. The V and J ends lost 5 bases and 5 bases respectively, with 9 bases between them. The CDR3 protein is CASSPIRTEAFF. The CDR3 DNA reads TGTGCCAGCAGCCCGATAAGAACTGAAGCTTTCTTT.

This clone appeared once. The chain combines TRBV5-1 with TRBJ1-5; 9 bases map to TRBD1. The length of the CDR3 is 16 residues. V shed 4 bases, J shed 1 base, and the junction held 6 bases outside the gene matches. Germline CDR1 SGHRS, CDR2 YFSETQ. This CDR3 reads CASSPTGGGSNQPQHF. CDR3 coding DNA: TGCGCCAGCAGCCCTACAGGGGGCGGAAGCAATCAGCCCCAGCATTTT.

This chain links TRBV19 with TRBJ1-2; D may be TRBD1 (5 bases). The CDR3 consists of 12 residues. Trimming removed 8 bases at V and 6 bases at J, with 13 bases between. From germline, CDR1 is LNHDA and CDR2 SQIVND (reference sequence). The chain's CDR3 is CASSVGPDGYTF. Written as DNA, the CDR3 is TGTGCCAGTTCCGTGGGGCCCGATGGCTACACCTTC.

This chain links TRBV28 with TRBJ1-4; tentative D call: TRBD1 (6 bases). Germline assignment: CDR1 MDHEN and CDR2 SYDVKM. V dropped 6 bases and J dropped 8 bases, with 13 bases sitting between them. The CDR3 loop spans 13 amino acids. The DNA for the CDR3 is TGTGCCAGCAGAGTTGGACAGAACGAAAAACTGTTTTTT. This translates into CASRVGQNEKLFF.

The V call is TRBV7-9, the J call TRBJ2-3; tentatively, D is TRBD2 (6 bases). The CDR3 is 11 amino acids. Germline-derived CDR1 and CDR2 are SEHNR and FQNEAQ (reference sequence). CDR3 region: CAGGITDTQYF. DNA of the CDR3: TGTGCTGGAGGGATCACAGATACGCAGTATTTT.

This rearrangement joins TRBV2 to TRBJ1-2; tentatively, D is TRBD1 (6 bases). Between the trimmed V and J ends, which lost 6 bases and 7 bases, there was a span of 21 bases. Germline V lookup: CDR1 SNHLY, CDR2 FYNNEI. CDR3 length equals 15 residues. This CDR3 reads CASRSRQDAVGGYTF. The CDR3 bases are TGTGCCAGCAGGTCAAGACAGGACGCCGTGGGTGGCTACACCTTC. Supplemented by reference TRBV2 and TRBJ1-2, the full variable domain reads EPEVTQTPSHQVTQMGQEVILRCVPISNHLYFYWYRQILGQKVEFLVSFYNNEISEKSEIFDDQFSVERPDGSNFTLKIRSTKLEDSAMYFCASRSRQDAVGGYTFGSGTRLTVV.

V gene TRBV4-1 combines with J gene TRBJ1-6; D uncertain. Germline CDR1 is MGHRA and CDR2 is YSYEKL. The CDR3 runs 15 residues. V gave up 1 base and J gave up 5 bases, with 9 bases separating them. CDR3 protein: CASSQGLYDNSPLHF. The DNA of the CDR3 is TGCGCCAGCAGCCAAGGTCTATACGATAATTCACCCCTCCACTTT.